This TCR beta chain stems from a study of brain T cells in children with intractable seizures. The CDR3 runs 19 residues. CDR1 is SGHVT and CDR2 is SQSDAQ in the germline V gene. The V and J ends lost 5 bases and 3 bases, in that order; junction bases with no gene match: 15. Surgery cases with the highest brain T cell transcript signatures were chosen for sequencing. Before surgery, patients took at least one anti-epileptic drug. General study results and limits: Each case's top public CDR3 resembled known HCMV, EBV or influenza A CDR3s. Clones missing pre-surgery may reflect undersampling of that blood sample. Viral specificity was inferred only from CDR3 similarity; HCMV serostatus was unknown.

The assay was immunoSEQ multiplex PCR, and TCRdb's table has in-frame clones only and misses some. The profile shows around 2,500 clones, about 80% of them singletons. As to this clone: Its antigen is not identified.

The TCR comes from a boy less than two years old with hemimegalencephaly and intractable seizures. Specimen: resected brain tissue, collected at surgery. The chain couples TRBV7-4 to TRBJ1-4; 10 positions agree with TRBD1. The CDR3 reads CASSRPGTGEVGANEKLFF. CDR3 sequence (DNA): TGTGCCAGCAGCCGTCCAGGGACAGGGGAAGTAGGCGCTAATGAAAAACTGTTTTTT.